These T cell receptor beta chains were read from a single sample in a study of beta chain features in type 1 diabetes. Profiled with immunoSEQ multiplex PCR; TCRdb holds only in-frame clones, not every one. The sample consists of about 740,000 clones, around 15% of them appearing once. Sequencing used naive CD4+ T cells from blood. The receptors come from a man between 18 and 35 years old with type 1 diabetes. CDR3s include the opening cysteine and the closing phenylalanine or tryptophan. The D gene is left open where the match is weak. Where a row states a size, it is once, few, many or the class of an expanded clone; other rows omit it.

v_gene	abundance	d_gene	j_gene	CDR3nt	CDR3aa
TRBV30	few	.	TRBJ1-6	TGTGCCTGGACTGTTGGGTATAATTCACCCCTCCACTTT	CAWTVGYNSPLHF
TRBV18	few	.	TRBJ2-5	TGTGCCAGCTCACCACTGGCAGGCAGCGAGACCCAGTACTTC	CASSPLAGSETQYF
TRBV18	.	.	TRBJ2-1	TGTGCCAGCTCACCAAACCCCGGTTTCGGGGCTTCCTACAATGAGCAGTTCTTC	CASSPNPGFGASYNEQFF
TRBV9	.	.	TRBJ1-1	TGTGCCAGCAGCGAGAGGGGCCCACCGATGAACACTGAAGCTTTCTTT	CASSERGPPMNTEAFF
TRBV4-3	few	TRBD1	TRBJ1-5	TGCGCCAGCAGCATACGACAGGGGGATCAGCCCCAGCATTTT	CASSIRQGDQPQHF
TRBV30	few	.	TRBJ2-7	TGTGCCTGGAGTCCAGGCTACGAGCAGTACTTC	CAWSPGYEQYF
TRBV7-9	few	.	TRBJ1-1	TGTGCCAGCAGCCAGACAGCAAGAGGAACTGAAGCTTTCTTT	CASSQTARGTEAFF
TRBV30	few	TRBD1	TRBJ1-2	TGTGCCTGGAACCTACGGAGGACAGGGGCGATCATCTATGGCTACACCTTC	CAWNLRRTGAIIYGYTF
TRBV6-5	few	TRBD2	TRBJ2-1	TGTGCCAGCACGGGGGGTCACTACAATGAGCAGTTCTTC	CASTGGHYNEQFF
TRBV11-2	few	.	TRBJ2-7	TGTGCCAGCACCCTACAGGGCCACTACGAGCAGTACTTC	CASTLQGHYEQYF
TRBV5-1	few	.	TRBJ2-1	TGCGCCAGCAGCTCAGACACGGGGGCTCCCTACAATGAGCAGTTCTTC	CASSSDTGAPYNEQFF
TRBV19	.	.	TRBJ1-2	TGTGCCAGTAGTAGGGACGCTCACTATGGCTACACCTTC	CASSRDAHYGYTF
TRBV13	few	.	TRBJ2-1	TGTGCCAGCAGCTTGCCTAGCTCGAACAATGAGCAGTTCTTC	CASSLPSSNNEQFF
TRBV4-1	.	TRBD2	TRBJ2-4	TGCGCCAGCAGCCTACCCCTAGCGGGGGCCAGCATTCAGTACTTC	CASSLPLAGASIQYF
TRBV2	.	.	TRBJ2-7	TGTGCCAGCATCGAGACTGAAGGCGAGCAGTACTTC	CASIETEGEQYF
TRBV7-9	few	TRBD2	TRBJ2-1	TGTGCCAGCAGCTTAGTTGGGACTAGGGAGTACAATGAGCAGTTCTTC	CASSLVGTREYNEQFF
TRBV2	.	.	TRBJ2-1	TGTGCCAGCAGTGAAGCGGGGCTAGGAGACAATGAGCAGTTCTTC	CASSEAGLGDNEQFF
TRBV18	few	.	TRBJ2-1	TGTGCCAGCTCACCACCGCACCCGGTGTTCGGTGAGCAGTTCTTC	CASSPPHPVFGEQFF
TRBV7-9	.	TRBD1	TRBJ2-7	TGTGCCAGCAGCCCAGGCGTACAGGGGTACGAGCAGTACTTC	CASSPGVQGYEQYF
TRBV28	.	.	TRBJ1-1	TGTGCCACCAAATTTTATGCTGAAGCTTTCTTT	CATKFYAEAFF
TRBV7-9	few	.	TRBJ1-4	TGTGCCAGCACCCCCTGGAGGGGGAATGAAAAACTGTTTTTT	CASTPWRGNEKLFF
TRBV23-1	few	.	TRBJ2-3	TGCGCCAGCAATAGCGATACGCAGTATTTT	CASNSDTQYF
TRBV30	.	.	TRBJ2-1	TGTGCCTGGAATCAGGGGATCGGGAATGAGCAGTTCTTC	CAWNQGIGNEQFF
TRBV30	once	TRBD1	TRBJ1-4	TGTGCCTGGAGTGTAAAGGGGACAGGCTTGTCTGAAAAACTGTTTTTT	CAWSVKGTGLSEKLFF
TRBV4-2	.	.	TRBJ1-2	TGTGCCAGCAGCCAAGACCGGGACGGAAACTATGGCTACACCTTC	CASSQDRDGNYGYTF
TRBV11-3	.	.	TRBJ1-6	TGTGCCAGCAGTCGAGGGGTTGGAAATTCACCCCTCCACTTT	CASSRGVGNSPLHF
TRBV6-5	few	TRBD1	TRBJ1-5	TGTGCCAGCAGTTCCCTTGGGACAGGAGAGCATTTT	CASSSLGTGEHF
TRBV28	once	.	TRBJ2-3	TGTGCCAGTAGTCCCCTCGGTAGCCGGGGCGGTACGCAGTATTTT	CASSPLGSRGGTQYF
TRBV29-1	.	TRBD1	TRBJ1-1	TGCAGCGTTGAAAACCTCACAGGGGGCGGCACTGAAGCTTTCTTT	CSVENLTGGGTEAFF
TRBV5-4	few	TRBD1	TRBJ2-3	TGTGCCAGCAGCTTCGGACAGGGAACAGATACGCAGTATTTT	CASSFGQGTDTQYF
TRBV14	few	.	TRBJ2-7	TGTGCCAGCAGCCAAGTCTGGGGGTACGAGCAGTACTTC	CASSQVWGYEQYF
TRBV11-2	.	.	TRBJ2-7	TGTGCCAGCAGCTTAGCGCGTCAGGGGGGCATCTACGAGCAGTACTTC	CASSLARQGGIYEQYF
TRBV19	few	.	TRBJ1-5	TGTGCCAGTAGTACGGGGGGTAGTTTCAATCAGCCCCAGCATTTT	CASSTGGSFNQPQHF
TRBV15	few	TRBD1	TRBJ1-4	TGTGCCACCAGGCAGGGGGCAACGCGCGAAAAACTGTTTTTT	CATRQGATREKLFF
TRBV25-1	few	.	TRBJ1-1	TGTGCCAGCAGTGAATACGAGGGGAGCACTGAAGCTTTCTTT	CASSEYEGSTEAFF
TRBV11-2	.	.	TRBJ1-6	TGTGCCAGCAGCTTACCGTTTAATTCACCCCTCCACTTT	CASSLPFNSPLHF
TRBV2	.	.	TRBJ2-6	TGTGCCAGTACTAACATTGGTAACGTCCTGACTTTC	CASTNIGNVLTF
TRBV7-9	.	TRBD1	TRBJ1-2	TGTGCCAGCAGCCGCTCGGGACAGGGCCCCGAGTACACCTTC	CASSRSGQGPEYTF
TRBV27	.	.	TRBJ2-7	TGTGCCAGCAGTACCTACGACAGACGGAGGGACCCCTACGAGCAGTACTTC	CASSTYDRRRDPYEQYF
TRBV6-5	.	TRBD1	TRBJ1-4	TGTGCCAGCAGTTTCCAGGGGGATGAAAAACTGTTTTTT	CASSFQGDEKLFF
TRBV7-8	.	TRBD1	TRBJ2-6	TGTGCCAGCAGCCGAACAGGGGTCGGGGCCAACGTCCTGACTTTC	CASSRTGVGANVLTF
TRBV5-1	.	.	TRBJ2-2	TGCGCCAGCAGCTTGTTTGATAAAGCCGGGGAGCTGTTTTTT	CASSLFDKAGELFF
TRBV16	few	TRBD1	TRBJ1-5	TGTGCCAGCACCCGGACAGGGGGCAATCAGCCCCAGCATTTT	CASTRTGGNQPQHF
TRBV27	few	TRBD1	TRBJ1-1	TGTGCCAGCAGTAGAAGGACAGGCGGTAGCTCTGAAGCTTTCTTT	CASSRRTGGSSEAFF
TRBV29-1	few	.	TRBJ2-4	TGCAGCGTTGAAAAAGACAGTGGAATTCAGTACTTC	CSVEKDSGIQYF
TRBV4-1	few	.	TRBJ2-3	TGCGCCAGCAGCCACGGGCAGGGGTATAACACAGATACGCAGTATTTT	CASSHGQGYNTDTQYF
TRBV5-4	.	.	TRBJ2-7	TGTGCCAGCAGCTTGGGCAGTCTAGTCTCCTACGAGCAGTACTTC	CASSLGSLVSYEQYF
TRBV5-4	.	.	TRBJ2-7	TGTGCCAGCAGCACGTCGGACCGTGCCTACGAGCAGTACTTC	CASSTSDRAYEQYF
TRBV5-1	.	.	TRBJ1-1	TGCGCCAGCAGCTTGGACGGTCCAGCTTTCTTT	CASSLDGPAFF
TRBV19	few	TRBD1	TRBJ1-2	TGTGCCAGTTACGACAGGGCAGATGGCTACACCTTC	CASYDRADGYTF
TRBV11-2	few	.	TRBJ2-5	TGTGCCAGCAGCCTCCAAGAGACCCAGTACTTC	CASSLQETQYF
TRBV30	.	.	TRBJ1-5	TGTGCCTGGAGTGTAGGGTCAGGTTATCAGCCCCAGCATTTT	CAWSVGSGYQPQHF
TRBV4-1	.	.	TRBJ2-2	TGCGCCAGCAGCCAAGGATGGGGGCGCACCGGGGAGCTGTTTTTT	CASSQGWGRTGELFF